These 23 T cell receptor beta chains were all obtained from the same sample, sequenced in a study of blood T cell repertoires in COVID-19. Repertoires were generated with immunoSEQ multiplex PCR, while TCRdb's copy carries only in-frame clones and drops some. The table includes approximately 50,000 clones, over 75% detected once. Sample: peripheral blood. All receptors come from a human donor in a cohort sampled during active COVID-19.

CDR3 sequence (DNA): TGTGCCACCAGCAGAGATATCGCAGATACGCAGTATTTT. Amino acids: CATSRDIADTQYF. The chain couples TRBV15 to TRBJ2-3, with no clear D. The CDR3 is 13 residues long. Germline V gene sequence: CDR1 LNHNV, CDR2 YYDKDF (reference sequence). The ends were cut back, 0 bases at V and 4 bases at J, with 5 bases in the middle.

The rearrangement links TRBV5-1 to TRBJ1-2; D is perhaps TRBD1 (5 bases). In germline, CDR1 is SGHRS, CDR2 YFSETQ. V lost 7 bases to trimming and J lost 8 bases, with 18 bases between them. CDR3 length: 13 amino acids. The CDR3 spells CASGLGAGEGYTF. CDR3 nucleotide sequence: TGCGCCAGCGGCCTCGGAGCGGGGGAGGGCTACACCTTC.

This sequence joins TRBV19 and TRBJ2-3, with TRBD2 as a possible D gene (5 bases). CDR1 and CDR2 (germline): LNHDA, SQIVND (reference sequence). Trimming removed 5 bases at V and 0 bases at J, with 9 bases between. The CDR3 totals 14 residues. CDR3 sequence reads: CASSSWTSTDTQYF. CDR3 nucleotide sequence: TGTGCCAGTAGTTCGTGGACTAGCACAGATACGCAGTATTTT.

This chain uses TRBV7-3 with TRBJ1-1; 7 bases align to TRBD1. The junction had 6 bases not matched to a gene; V was cut back by 6 bases and J by 5 bases. The CDR3 consists of 13 residues. Germline lookup yields CDR1 SGHTA and CDR2 FQGTGA. CDR3 loop: CASSYTGVTEAFF. CDR3 sequence (DNA): TGTGCCAGCAGTTATACAGGGGTGACTGAAGCTTTCTTT.

This clone was recorded at least ten times. The chain has TRBV2 and TRBJ2-5; the match to TRBD2 covers 9 bases. Trimming at V came to 3 bases and at J to 6 bases, leaving 11 bases not matched to a gene. This CDR3 is built from 16 residues. In germline, CDR1 is SNHLY, CDR2 FYNNEI. DNA of the CDR3: TGTGCCAGCAGTGACGAGGGGCTAGCGGGATTAAAGACCCAGTACTTC. As protein: CASSDEGLAGLKTQYF.

This clone was detected only a few times. The chain carries TRBV19 and TRBJ2-7; D is unclear. This CDR3 contains 14 residues. The V gene lost 1 base and the J gene lost 0 bases, with 7 bases spanning the gap. Germline values: CDR1 LNHDA, CDR2 SQIVND (reference sequence). For the CDR3, the DNA is TGTGCCAGTAGTATAGCGGCTAGCTCCTACGAGCAGTACTTC. This gives the protein CASSIAASSYEQYF.

This chain uses TRBV4-1 with TRBJ2-5, with unresolved D. With 1 base removed from V and 5 bases from J, the gap between germline ends came to 11 bases. Germline V lookup: CDR1 MGHRA, CDR2 YSYEKL. The CDR3 is 14 residues long. The chain's CDR3 is CASSQVGLRETQYF. Here the CDR3 DNA reads TGCGCCAGCAGCCAAGTTGGGCTTCGGGAGACCCAGTACTTC.

V gene TRBV4-1 combines with J gene TRBJ1-2, with D possibly being TRBD1 (6 bases). The ends were cut back, 3 bases at V and 3 bases at J, with 11 bases in the middle. The CDR3 loop spans 14 amino acids. The germline V gene has CDR1 MGHRA and CDR2 YSYEKL. CDR3 sequence reads: CASSHAGVYYGYTF. As DNA, the CDR3 is TGCGCCAGCAGCCATGCAGGGGTTTACTATGGCTACACCTTC.

The V gene is TRBV7-9, the J gene TRBJ1-1; TRBD1 agrees at 8 bases. The trim removed 5 bases at V and 3 bases at J, leaving 17 bases unmatched. Germline loops: CDR1 SEHNR, CDR2 FQNEAQ (reference sequence). The length of the CDR3 is 18 residues. CDR3 in DNA: TGTGCCAGCAGCAAGAGGACAGGGACCTACGTGGGGGACACTGAAGCTTTCTTT. It specifies CASSKRTGTYVGDTEAFF.

This chain connects TRBV25-1 to TRBJ2-7; TRBD1 aligns across 12 bases. Germline lookup yields CDR1 MGHDK and CDR2 SYGVNS. This CDR3 comprises 15 residues. Unmatched junction bases numbered 6, after V lost 2 bases and J lost 7 bases. The CDR3 protein is CASSERGTGGREQYF. The CDR3 DNA is TGTGCCAGCAGTGAACGGGGGACAGGGGGCCGGGAGCAGTACTTC.

This chain connects TRBV18 to TRBJ1-2; D gene uncertain. Germline CDR1 KGHSH, CDR2 LQKENI. The CDR3 spans 14 residues. V lost 0 bases, J lost 2 bases, and 7 bases lay in between. Here the CDR3 reads CASSPPALNYGYTF. The CDR3 region has the DNA TGTGCCAGCTCACCACCCGCGCTAAACTATGGCTACACCTTC.

The chain recombines TRBV7-2 with TRBJ1-5; no definite D call. V dropped 2 bases and J dropped 3 bases, with 8 bases sitting between them. Looked up from germline, CDR1 is SGHTA and CDR2 is FQGNSA. The CDR3 is 14 amino acids. The DNA for the CDR3 is TGTGCCAGCAGCTTAAACAACCACAATCAGCCCCAGCATTTT. This gives the protein CASSLNNHNQPQHF.

The chain uses TRBV11-2 and TRBJ1-6, with TRBD1 matching 10 bases. Germline CDR1 reads SGHAT; CDR2 reads FQNNGV. The V gene end was trimmed by 4 bases and the J gene end by 9 bases; junction bases not matched to a gene: 6. CDR3 size: 15 residues. Here the CDR3 DNA reads TGTGCCAGCAGCTCGCGGACAGGGGGTACTTCACCCCTCCACTTT. It yields the protein CASSSRTGGTSPLHF.

This clone was recorded once. The rearrangement links TRBV25-1 to TRBJ2-6; the D gene is possibly TRBD1 (6 bases). From germline, CDR1 is MGHDK and CDR2 SYGVNS. V shed 3 bases and J shed 4 bases, with 13 bases lying between them. This CDR3 has 16 amino acids. CDR3 residues: CASSDQGKAGANVLTF. Written as DNA, the CDR3 is TGTGCCAGCAGTGATCAGGGGAAGGCCGGGGCCAACGTCCTGACTTTC.

This clone has only one observation. The genes are TRBV5-1 and TRBJ2-3, with D tentatively TRBD2 (6 bases). CDR1 is SGHRS, CDR2 YFSETQ, per germline. V lost 6 bases, J lost 3 bases, and 14 bases lay in between. The CDR3 has 14 amino acids. The CDR3 protein is CASMEGGGTDTQYF. The CDR3 DNA sequence: TGCGCCAGCATGGAGGGCGGTGGGACAGATACGCAGTATTTT.

This rearrangement joins TRBV2 to TRBJ2-3; TRBD2 matches at 10 bases. J lost 5 bases, V lost 5 bases, and 10 bases had no gene match. Germline CDR1 reads SNHLY; CDR2 reads FYNNEI. CDR3 length: 16 residues. Here the CDR3 reads CASSRAGGPEKDTQYF. CDR3 sequence (DNA): TGTGCCAGCAGTCGAGCGGGAGGGCCGGAAAAAGATACGCAGTATTTT.

The rearrangement uses TRBV4-1 and TRBJ1-5; 9 bases are shared with TRBD1. Germline loops: CDR1 MGHRA, CDR2 YSYEKL. V lost 0 bases, J lost 6 bases, and 3 bases stayed unmatched. CDR3 length: 15 residues. CDR3 sequence reads: CASSQDQGQGQPQHF. The DNA for the CDR3 is TGCGCCAGCAGCCAAGATCAGGGACAGGGTCAGCCCCAGCATTTT.

The chain couples TRBV3-1 (or the pseudogene TRBV3-2) to TRBJ2-1; no firm D call. The CDR3 has 13 amino acids. V gave up 3 bases and J gave up 6 bases, with 9 bases separating them. Looked up from germline, CDR1 is LGHDT and CDR2 is YNNKEL (reference sequence). The CDR3 here is CASSHPPSNEQFF. In DNA form, the CDR3 reads TGTGCCAGCAGCCATCCCCCTAGCAATGAGCAGTTCTTC.

V is TRBV6-2 or TRBV6-3 and J is TRBJ1-2; no clear D. Trimming took off 2 bases at V and 1 base at J, with 14 bases between the two ends. Germline CDR1 MNHEY, CDR2 SVGEGT. There are 16 residues in the CDR3. Here the CDR3 reads CASSYAGSSFNYGYTF. The CDR3 bases are TGTGCCAGCAGTTACGCTGGGAGCAGCTTTAACTATGGCTACACCTTC.

The chain is built from TRBV9 and TRBJ2-2; the D gene is possibly TRBD1 (6 bases). This CDR3 contains 13 residues. Trimming pared 4 bases from V and 5 bases from J, leaving 9 bases between. Germline CDR1 and CDR2: SGDLS and YYNGEE. DNA for the CDR3: TGTGCCAGCAGCTATCAGGGGACCGGGGAGCTGTTTTTT. Its translation is CASSYQGTGELFF.

This chain joins TRBV2 and TRBJ2-4, with D possibly matching TRBD1 (6 bases). This CDR3 has 15 amino acids. In germline, CDR1 is SNHLY, CDR2 FYNNEI. V was shortened by 7 bases and J by 7 bases, with 20 bases between the two germline ends. This chain's CDR3 is CASTDPLGADNIQYF. The CDR3 DNA is TGTGCCAGCACGGACCCACTGGGGGCGGATAACATTCAGTACTTC.

The chain recombines TRBV9 with TRBJ1-2; TRBD1 matches at 8 bases. The V gene end was trimmed by 4 bases and the J gene end by 5 bases; junction bases not matched to a gene: 10. Germline V gene lookup returns CDR1 SGDLS and CDR2 YYNGEE. The CDR3 contains 15 residues. CDR3 loop: CASSTSDRARYGYTF. The DNA for the CDR3 is TGTGCCAGCAGCACCTCGGACAGGGCGCGGTATGGCTACACCTTC.

The chain links TRBV5-4 to TRBJ1-1; TRBD1 agrees at 11 bases. The CDR3 covers 17 residues. Germline V gene sequence: CDR1 SGHNT, CDR2 YYREEE (reference sequence). Trimming cost V 0 bases and J 5 bases; bases outside gene matches: 9. CDR3 amino acids: CASSLGGTGGVSTEAFF. As DNA, the CDR3 is TGTGCCAGCAGCTTGGGGGGGACAGGGGGTGTAAGTACTGAAGCTTTCTTT.